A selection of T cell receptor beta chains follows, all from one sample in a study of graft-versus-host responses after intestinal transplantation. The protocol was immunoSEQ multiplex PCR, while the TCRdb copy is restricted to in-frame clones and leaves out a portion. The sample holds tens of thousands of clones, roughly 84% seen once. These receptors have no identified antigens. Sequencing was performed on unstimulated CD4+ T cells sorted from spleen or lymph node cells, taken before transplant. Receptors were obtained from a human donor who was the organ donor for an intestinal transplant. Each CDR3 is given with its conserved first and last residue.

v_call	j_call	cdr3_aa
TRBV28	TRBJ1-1	CASRFGQGRNTEAFF
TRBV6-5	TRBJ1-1	CASRTPHGTEAFF
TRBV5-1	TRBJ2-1	CASSLQDRANNEQFF
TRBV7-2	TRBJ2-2	CASSLVRAGELFF
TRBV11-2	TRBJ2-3	CASSLDGGRTDTQYF
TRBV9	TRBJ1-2	CASSVLRQVEDGYTF
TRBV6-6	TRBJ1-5	CASSYTRQNSNQPQHF
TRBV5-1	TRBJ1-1	CASSSGASGKTEAFF
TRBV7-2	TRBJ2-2	CASRHRLADTGELFF
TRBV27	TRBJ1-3	CASSRQGPSSGNTIYF
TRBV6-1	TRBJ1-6	CASSEPQGAFTLNNSPLHF
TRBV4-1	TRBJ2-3	CASSQGRGTSTDTQYF
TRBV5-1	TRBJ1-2	CASSLMTLEGSGYTF
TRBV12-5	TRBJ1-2	CAVPLLGQRGYTF
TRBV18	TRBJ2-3	CASSPQEGPVGTDTQYF
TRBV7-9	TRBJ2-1	CAISGQGGDEQFF
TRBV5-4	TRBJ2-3	CASRRGTSGGSDTQYF
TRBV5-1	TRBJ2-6	CASKSEWAARSGANVLTF
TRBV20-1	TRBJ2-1	CSALIPSRQFF
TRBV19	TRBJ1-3	CASQDRAGNTIYF
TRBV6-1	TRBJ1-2	CASSEAGVGYTF
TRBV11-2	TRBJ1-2	CASSLVPSGGKGYTF
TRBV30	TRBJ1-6	CAWGRAASPLHF
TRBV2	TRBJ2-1	CASSEGQGQGNEQFF
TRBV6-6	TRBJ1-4	CASRNLQEKLFF
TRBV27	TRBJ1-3	CASSSTGRNGGNTIYF
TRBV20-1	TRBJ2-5	CSARGVETQYF
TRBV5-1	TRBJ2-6	CASSDTGGFGGANVLTF
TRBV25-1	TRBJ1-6	CASSEDRGRPPLHF
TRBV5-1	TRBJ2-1	CASSKTSNEQFF
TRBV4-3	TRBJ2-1	CASSRSASGGWDEQFF
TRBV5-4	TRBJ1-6	CASKRGLLYNSPLHF
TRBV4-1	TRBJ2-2	CASSQDSVSEVWAGELFF
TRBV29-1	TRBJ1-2	CSVTTGNYGYTF
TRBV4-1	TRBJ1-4	CASSQSSRRGEKLFF
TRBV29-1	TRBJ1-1	CSVEGRGQEAFF
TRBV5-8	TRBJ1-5	CASSPLGVSNQPQHF
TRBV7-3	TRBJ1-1	CASSLTGVTEAFF
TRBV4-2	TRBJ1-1	CASRRGNTEAFF
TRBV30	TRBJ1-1	CAWSKSSNTEAFF
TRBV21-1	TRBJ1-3	CASSLPQGVRENSRSGNTIYF
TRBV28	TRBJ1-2	CASSRGQGKGYGYTF
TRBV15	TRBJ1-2	CATSMSILQGLENYGYTF
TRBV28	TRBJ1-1	CASSLQNTEAFF
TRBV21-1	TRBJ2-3	CASSKEDNRADTQYF
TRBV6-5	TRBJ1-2	CASSKTGSYGYTF
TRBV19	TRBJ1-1	CASSLSPVVKAFF
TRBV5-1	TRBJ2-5	CASRRGDEETQYF
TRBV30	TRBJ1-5	CACQTGSYQPQHF
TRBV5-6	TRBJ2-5	CASSLAGRVETQYF
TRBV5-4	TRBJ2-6	CASSYPKTGPSGANVLTF
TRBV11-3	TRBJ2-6	CASSFGTGSSGANVLTF
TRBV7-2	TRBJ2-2	CASSLLLAGGELFF
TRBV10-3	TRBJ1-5	CAISGVGQGNQPQHF